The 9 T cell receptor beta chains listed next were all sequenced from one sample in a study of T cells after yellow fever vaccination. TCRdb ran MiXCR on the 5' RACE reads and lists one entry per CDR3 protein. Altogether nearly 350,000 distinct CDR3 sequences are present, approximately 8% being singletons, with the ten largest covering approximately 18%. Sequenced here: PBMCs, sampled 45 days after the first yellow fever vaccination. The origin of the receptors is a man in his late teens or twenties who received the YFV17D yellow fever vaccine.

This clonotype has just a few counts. Here the CDR3 reads CAWEKRSTYNEQFF. The CDR3 DNA reads TGTGCCTGGGAAAAGCGGTCCACTTACAATGAGCAGTTCTTC. This chain connects TRBV30 to TRBJ2-1; maybe TRBD2 (5 bases). Germline V gives CDR1 GTSNPN, CDR2 SVGIG (reference sequence). V shed 5 bases and J shed 4 bases, with 15 bases lying between them. CDR3 length: 14 amino acids.

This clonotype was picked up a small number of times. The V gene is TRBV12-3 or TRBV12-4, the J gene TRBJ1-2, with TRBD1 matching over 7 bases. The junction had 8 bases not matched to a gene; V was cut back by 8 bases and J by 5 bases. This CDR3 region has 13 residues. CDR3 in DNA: TGTGCCAGCGCGCCGGGACAGCCTTATGGCTACACCTTC. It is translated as CASAPGQPYGYTF.

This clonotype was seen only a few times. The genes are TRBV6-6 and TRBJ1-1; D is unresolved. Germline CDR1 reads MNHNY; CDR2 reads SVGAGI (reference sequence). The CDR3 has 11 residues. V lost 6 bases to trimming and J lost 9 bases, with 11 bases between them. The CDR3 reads CASSPDHQAFF. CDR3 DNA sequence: TGTGCCAGCAGCCCTGATCATCAAGCTTTCTTT.

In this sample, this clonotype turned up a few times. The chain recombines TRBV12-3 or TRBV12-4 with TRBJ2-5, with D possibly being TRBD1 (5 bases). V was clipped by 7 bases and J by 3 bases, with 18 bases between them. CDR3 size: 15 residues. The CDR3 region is CASTHGFAGKETQYF. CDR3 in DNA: TGTGCCAGCACCCATGGTTTTGCAGGGAAAGAGACCCAGTACTTC.

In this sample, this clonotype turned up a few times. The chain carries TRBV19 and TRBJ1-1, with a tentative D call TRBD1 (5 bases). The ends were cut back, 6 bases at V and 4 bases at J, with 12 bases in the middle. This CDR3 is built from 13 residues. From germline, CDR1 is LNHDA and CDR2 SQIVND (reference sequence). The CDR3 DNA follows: TGTGCCAGTAGATACGAGGGGAGCACTGAAGCTTTCTTT. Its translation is CASRYEGSTEAFF.

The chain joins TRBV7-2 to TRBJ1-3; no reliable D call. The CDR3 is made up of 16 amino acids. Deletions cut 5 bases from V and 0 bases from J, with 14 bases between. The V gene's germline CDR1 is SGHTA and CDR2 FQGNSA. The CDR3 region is CASSRFGRNSGNTIYF. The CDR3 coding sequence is TGTGCCAGCAGCCGCTTCGGGCGTAACTCTGGAAACACCATATATTTT.

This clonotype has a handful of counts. CDR3 sequence reads: CSVIDRAAIQETQYF. CDR3 DNA sequence: TGCAGCGTGATAGACCGGGCGGCGATCCAAGAGACCCAGTACTTC. The chain links TRBV29-1 to TRBJ2-5, with unresolved D. CDR1 is SQVTM, CDR2 ANQGSEA, per germline. The CDR3 length is 15 residues. Trimming took 6 bases from V and 1 from J, leaving 18 bases between them. Variable domain in full (rest from reference TRBV29-1 and TRBJ2-5): SAVISQKPSRDICQRGTSLTIQCQVDSQVTMMFWYRQQPGQSLTLIATANQGSEATYESGFVIDKFPISRPNLTFSTLTVSNMSPEDSSIYLCSVIDRAAIQETQYFGPGTRLLVL.

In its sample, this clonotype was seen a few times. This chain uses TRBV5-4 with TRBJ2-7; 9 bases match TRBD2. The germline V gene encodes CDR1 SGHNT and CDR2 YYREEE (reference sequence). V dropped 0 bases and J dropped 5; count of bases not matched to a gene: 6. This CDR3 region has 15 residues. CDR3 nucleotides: TGTGCCAGCAGCTTGGGCGGGGGGGCGAAAGACGAGCAGTACTTC. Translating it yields CASSLGGGAKDEQYF.

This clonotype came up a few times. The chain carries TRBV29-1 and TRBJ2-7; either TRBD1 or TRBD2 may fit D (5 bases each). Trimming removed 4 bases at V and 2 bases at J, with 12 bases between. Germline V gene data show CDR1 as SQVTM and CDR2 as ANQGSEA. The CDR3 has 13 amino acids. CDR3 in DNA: TGCAGCGTTGCTATGGGGGTCGCCTACGAGCAGTACTTC. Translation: CSVAMGVAYEQYF.